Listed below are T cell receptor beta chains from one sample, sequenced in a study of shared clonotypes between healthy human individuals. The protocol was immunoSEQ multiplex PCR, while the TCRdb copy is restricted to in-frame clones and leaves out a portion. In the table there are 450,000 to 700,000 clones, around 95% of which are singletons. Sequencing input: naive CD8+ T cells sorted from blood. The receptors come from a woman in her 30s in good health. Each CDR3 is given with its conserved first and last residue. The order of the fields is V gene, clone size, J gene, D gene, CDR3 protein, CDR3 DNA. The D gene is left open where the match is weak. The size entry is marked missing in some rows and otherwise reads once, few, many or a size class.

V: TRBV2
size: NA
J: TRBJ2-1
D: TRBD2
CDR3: CAERRLAGGQDEQFF
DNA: TGTGCGGAGCGGCGTCTAGCGGGAGGCCAGGATGAGCAGTTCTTC

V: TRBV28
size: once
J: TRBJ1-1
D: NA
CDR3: CASSFPYTEAFF
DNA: TGTGCCAGCAGTTTCCCGTACACTGAAGCTTTCTTT

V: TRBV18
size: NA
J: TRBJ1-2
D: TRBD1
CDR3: CASSPDGGQASYGYTF
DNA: TGTGCCAGCTCACCAGACGGGGGACAGGCCTCCTATGGCTACACCTTC

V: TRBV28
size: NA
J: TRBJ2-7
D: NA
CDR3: CATLTLYEQYF
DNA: TGTGCCACCCTGACACTTTACGAGCAGTACTTC

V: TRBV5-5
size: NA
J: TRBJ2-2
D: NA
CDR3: CASSLWSTGELFF
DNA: TGTGCCAGCAGCTTGTGGAGTACCGGGGAGCTGTTTTTT

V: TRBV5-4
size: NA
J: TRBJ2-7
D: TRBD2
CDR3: CASSLGGSSYEQYF
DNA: TGTGCCAGCAGCTTGGGCGGGAGTTCCTACGAGCAGTACTTC

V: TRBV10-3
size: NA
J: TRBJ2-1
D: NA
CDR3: CAISEGPYNEQFF
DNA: TGTGCCATCAGTGAGGGACCTTACAATGAGCAGTTCTTC

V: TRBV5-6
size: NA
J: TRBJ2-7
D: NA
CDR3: CASSSGGSYEQYF
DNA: TGTGCCAGCAGCTCTGGAGGCTCCTACGAGCAGTACTTC

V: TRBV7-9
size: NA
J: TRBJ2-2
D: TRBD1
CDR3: CASSLEGGSTGELFF
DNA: TGTGCCAGCAGCTTAGAAGGGGGCAGCACCGGGGAGCTGTTTTTT

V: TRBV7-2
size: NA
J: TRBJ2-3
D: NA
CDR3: CASSLVGGTDTQYF
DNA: TGTGCCAGCAGCTTAGTTGGGGGGACGGATACGCAGTATTTT

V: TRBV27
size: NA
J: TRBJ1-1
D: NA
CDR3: CASSLWGAQGEAFF
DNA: TGTGCCAGCAGTTTGTGGGGGGCCCAGGGTGAAGCTTTCTTT

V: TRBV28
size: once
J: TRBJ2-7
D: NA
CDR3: CASTLGTYGEQYF
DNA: TGTGCCAGCACCCTCGGGACATATGGCGAGCAGTACTTC

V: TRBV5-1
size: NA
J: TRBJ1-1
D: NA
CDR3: CASSLQGPTEAFF
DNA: TGCGCCAGCAGCCTGCAGGGGCCCACTGAAGCTTTCTTT

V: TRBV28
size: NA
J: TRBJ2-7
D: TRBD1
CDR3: CASSDRDSSYEQYF
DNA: TGTGCCAGCAGCGACCGGGACAGTTCCTACGAGCAGTACTTC

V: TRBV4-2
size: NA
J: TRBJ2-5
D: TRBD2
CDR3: CASSRGTSSQETQYF
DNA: TGTGCCAGCAGCCGCGGGACTAGCAGCCAAGAGACCCAGTACTTC

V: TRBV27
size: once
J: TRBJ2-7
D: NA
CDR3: CASSYTTGEGYEQYF
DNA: TGTGCCAGCAGTTATACGACAGGGGAGGGGTACGAGCAGTACTTC

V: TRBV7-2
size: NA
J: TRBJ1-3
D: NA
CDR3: CASSSTRGMGNTIYF
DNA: TGTGCCAGCAGCTCCACAAGGGGAATGGGAAACACCATATATTTT

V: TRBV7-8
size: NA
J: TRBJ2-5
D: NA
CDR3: CASSTWGLYQETQYF
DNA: TGTGCCAGCAGCACCTGGGGTTTGTACCAAGAGACCCAGTACTTC

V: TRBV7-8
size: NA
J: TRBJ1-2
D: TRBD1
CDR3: CASSRTGLYGYTF
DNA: TGTGCCAGCAGCCGGACAGGGCTCTATGGCTACACCTTC

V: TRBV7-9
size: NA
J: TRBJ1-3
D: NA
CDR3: CASSLSPDGNTIYF
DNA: TGTGCCAGCAGCTTATCCCCAGATGGAAACACCATATATTTT